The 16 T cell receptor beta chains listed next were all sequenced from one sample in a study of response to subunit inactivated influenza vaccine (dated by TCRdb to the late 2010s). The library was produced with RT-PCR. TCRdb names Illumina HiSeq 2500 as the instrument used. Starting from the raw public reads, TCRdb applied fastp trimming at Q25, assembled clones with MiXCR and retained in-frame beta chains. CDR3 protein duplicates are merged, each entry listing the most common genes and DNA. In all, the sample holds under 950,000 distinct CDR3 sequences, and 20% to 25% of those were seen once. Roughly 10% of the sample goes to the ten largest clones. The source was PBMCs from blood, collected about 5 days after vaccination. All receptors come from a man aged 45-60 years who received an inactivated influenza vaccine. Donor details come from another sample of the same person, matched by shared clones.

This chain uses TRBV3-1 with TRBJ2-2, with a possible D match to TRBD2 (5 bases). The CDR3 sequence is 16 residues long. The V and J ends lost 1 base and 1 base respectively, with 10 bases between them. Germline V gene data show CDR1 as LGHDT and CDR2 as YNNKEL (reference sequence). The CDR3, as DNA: TGTGCCAGCAGCCAAGGAGGACGGGGGAACACCGGGGAGCTGTTTTTT. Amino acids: CASSQGGRGNTGELFF.

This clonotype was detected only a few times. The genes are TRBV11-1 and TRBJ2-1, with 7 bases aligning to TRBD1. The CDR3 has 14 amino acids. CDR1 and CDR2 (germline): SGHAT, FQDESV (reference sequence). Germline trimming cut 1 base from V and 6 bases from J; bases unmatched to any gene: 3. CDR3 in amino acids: CASSLGTGSNEQFF. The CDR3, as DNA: TGTGCCAGCAGCTTAGGGACAGGTTCCAATGAGCAGTTCTTC.

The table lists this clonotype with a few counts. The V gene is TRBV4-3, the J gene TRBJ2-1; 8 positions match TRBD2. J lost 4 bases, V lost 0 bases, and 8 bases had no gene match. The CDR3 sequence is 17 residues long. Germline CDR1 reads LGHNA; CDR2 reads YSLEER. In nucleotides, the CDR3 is TGCGCCAGCAGCCAAGATAGGGCTAGCGGGTCGTACAATGAGCAGTTCTTC. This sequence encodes CASSQDRASGSYNEQFF.

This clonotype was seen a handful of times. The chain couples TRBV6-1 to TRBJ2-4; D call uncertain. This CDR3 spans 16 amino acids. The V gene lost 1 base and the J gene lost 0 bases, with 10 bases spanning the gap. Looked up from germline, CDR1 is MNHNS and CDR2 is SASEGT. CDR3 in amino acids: CASSEVIGLAKNIQYF. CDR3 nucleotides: TGTGCCAGCAGTGAAGTCATTGGCCTAGCCAAAAACATTCAGTACTTC.

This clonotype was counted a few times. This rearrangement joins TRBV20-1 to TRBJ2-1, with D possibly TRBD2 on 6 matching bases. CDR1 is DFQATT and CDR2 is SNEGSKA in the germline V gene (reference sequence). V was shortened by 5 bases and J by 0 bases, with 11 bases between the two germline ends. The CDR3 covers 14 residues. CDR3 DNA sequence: TGCAGTGCTCAGGACGGGAGCTCCTACAATGAGCAGTTCTTC. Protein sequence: CSAQDGSSYNEQFF.

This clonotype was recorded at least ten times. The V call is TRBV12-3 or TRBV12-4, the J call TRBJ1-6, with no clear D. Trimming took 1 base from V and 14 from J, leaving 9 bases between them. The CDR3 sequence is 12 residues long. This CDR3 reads CASSLVSGALHF. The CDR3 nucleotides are TGTGCCAGCAGTTTAGTCTCCGGGGCCCTCCACTTT.

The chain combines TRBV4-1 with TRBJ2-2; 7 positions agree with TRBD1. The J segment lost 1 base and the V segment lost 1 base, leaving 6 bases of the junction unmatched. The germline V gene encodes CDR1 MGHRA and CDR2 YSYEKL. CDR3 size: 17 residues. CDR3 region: CASSQGLRTGNTGELFF. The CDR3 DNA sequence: TGCGCCAGCAGCCAAGGACTGCGGACAGGGAACACCGGGGAGCTGTTTTTT.

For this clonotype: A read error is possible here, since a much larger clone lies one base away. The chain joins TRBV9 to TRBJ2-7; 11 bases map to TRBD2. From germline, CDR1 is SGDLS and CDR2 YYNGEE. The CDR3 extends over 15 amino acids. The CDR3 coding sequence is TGTGCCAGCAGCCCAACGGGACTAGCGGCCTACAAGCAGTACTTC. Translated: CASSPTGLAAYKQYF. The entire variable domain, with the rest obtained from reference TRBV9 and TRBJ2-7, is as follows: DSGVTQTPKHLITATGQRVTLRCSPRSGDLSVYWYQQSLDQGLQFLIQYYNGEERAKGNILERFSAQQFPDLHSELNLSSLELGDSALYFCASSPTGLAAYKQYFGPGTRLTVT.

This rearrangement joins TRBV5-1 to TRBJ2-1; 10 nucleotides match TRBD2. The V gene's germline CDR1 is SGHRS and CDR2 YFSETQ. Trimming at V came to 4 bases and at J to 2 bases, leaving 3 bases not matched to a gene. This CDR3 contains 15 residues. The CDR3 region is CASSAGLAPYNEQFF. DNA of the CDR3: TGCGCCAGCAGCGCGGGACTAGCGCCCTACAATGAGCAGTTCTTC.

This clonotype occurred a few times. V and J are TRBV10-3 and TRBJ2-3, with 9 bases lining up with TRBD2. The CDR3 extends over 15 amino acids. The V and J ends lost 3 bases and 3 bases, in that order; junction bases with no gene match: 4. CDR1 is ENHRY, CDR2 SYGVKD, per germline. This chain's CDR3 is CAISDGGGATDTQYF. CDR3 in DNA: TGTGCCATCAGTGATGGCGGGGGGGCAACAGATACGCAGTATTTT.

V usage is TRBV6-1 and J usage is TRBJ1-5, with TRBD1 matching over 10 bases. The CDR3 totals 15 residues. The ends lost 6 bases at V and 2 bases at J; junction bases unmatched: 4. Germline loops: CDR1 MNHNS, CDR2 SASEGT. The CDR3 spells CASRKTGGGNQPQHF. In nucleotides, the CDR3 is TGTGCCAGCAGAAAGACAGGGGGCGGCAATCAGCCCCAGCATTTT.

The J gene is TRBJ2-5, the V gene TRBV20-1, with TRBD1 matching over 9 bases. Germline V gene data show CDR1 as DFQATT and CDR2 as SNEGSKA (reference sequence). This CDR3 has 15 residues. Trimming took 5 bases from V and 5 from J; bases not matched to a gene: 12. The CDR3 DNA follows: TGCAGTGCTCGTCCCGGGACAGGGAGTCGGGAGACCCAGTACTTC. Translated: CSARPGTGSRETQYF.

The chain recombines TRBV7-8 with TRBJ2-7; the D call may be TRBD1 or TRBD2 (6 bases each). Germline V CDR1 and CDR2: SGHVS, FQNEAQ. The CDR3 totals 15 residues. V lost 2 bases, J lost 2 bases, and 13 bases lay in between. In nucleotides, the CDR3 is TGTGCCAGCAGCTTAAGGTCCGGGGGCCCCTACGAGCAGTACTTC. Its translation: CASSLRSGGPYEQYF.

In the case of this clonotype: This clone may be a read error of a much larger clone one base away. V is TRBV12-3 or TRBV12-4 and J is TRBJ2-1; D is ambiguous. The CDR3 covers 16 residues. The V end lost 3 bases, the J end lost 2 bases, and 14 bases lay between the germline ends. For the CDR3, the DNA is TGTGCCAGCAGTTTTCGTTGGCTGACTCCCTACAATGAGCAGTTCTTC. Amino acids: CASSFRWLTPYNEQFF.

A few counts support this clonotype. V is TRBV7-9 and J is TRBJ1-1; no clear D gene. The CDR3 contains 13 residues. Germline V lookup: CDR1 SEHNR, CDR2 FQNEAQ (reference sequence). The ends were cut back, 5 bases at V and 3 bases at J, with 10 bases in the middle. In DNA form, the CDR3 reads TGTGCCAGCAGCCCCGACACGGACACTGAAGCTTTCTTT. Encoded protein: CASSPDTDTEAFF.

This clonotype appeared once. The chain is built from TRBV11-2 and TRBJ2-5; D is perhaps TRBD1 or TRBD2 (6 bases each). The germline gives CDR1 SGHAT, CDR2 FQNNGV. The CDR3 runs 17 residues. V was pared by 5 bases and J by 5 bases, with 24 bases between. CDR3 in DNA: TGTGCCAGCAGCACTATCGTGGGGGGCGAAGTCCGGGAGACCCAGTACTTC. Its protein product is CASSTIVGGEVRETQYF.